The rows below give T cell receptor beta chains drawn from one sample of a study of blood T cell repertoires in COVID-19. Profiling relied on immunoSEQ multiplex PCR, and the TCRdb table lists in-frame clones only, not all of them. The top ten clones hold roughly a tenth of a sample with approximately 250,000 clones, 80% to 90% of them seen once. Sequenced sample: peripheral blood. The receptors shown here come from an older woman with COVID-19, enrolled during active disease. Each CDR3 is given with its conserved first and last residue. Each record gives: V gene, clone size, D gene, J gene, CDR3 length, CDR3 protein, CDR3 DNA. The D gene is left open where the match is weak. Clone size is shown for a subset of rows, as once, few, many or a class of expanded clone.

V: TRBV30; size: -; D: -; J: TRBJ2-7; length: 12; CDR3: CAWSVRGYEQYF; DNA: TGTGCCTGGAGTGTAAGGGGATACGAGCAGTACTTC
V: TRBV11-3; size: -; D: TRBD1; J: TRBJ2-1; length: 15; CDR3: CASQIGTGEYNEQFF; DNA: TGTGCCAGTCAGATCGGGACAGGGGAGTACAATGAGCAGTTCTTC
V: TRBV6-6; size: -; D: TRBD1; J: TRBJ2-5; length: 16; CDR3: CASEPRDRGFQETQYF; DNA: TGTGCCAGCGAACCCAGGGACAGGGGATTCCAAGAGACCCAGTACTTC
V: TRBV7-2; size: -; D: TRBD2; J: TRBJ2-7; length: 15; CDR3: CASSPTGLAGREQYF; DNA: TGTGCCAGCAGCCCCACGGGACTAGCGGGACGCGAGCAGTACTTC
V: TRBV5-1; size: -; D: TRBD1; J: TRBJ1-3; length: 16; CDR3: CASSRNNRGSGNTIYF; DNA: TGCGCCAGCAGCAGGAATAACAGGGGTTCTGGAAACACCATATATTTT
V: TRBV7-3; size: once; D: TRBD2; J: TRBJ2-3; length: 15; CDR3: CASRLSGVTTDTQYF; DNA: TGTGCCAGCAGGTTGAGCGGGGTTACCACAGATACGCAGTATTTT
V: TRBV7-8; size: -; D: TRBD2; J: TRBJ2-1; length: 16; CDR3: CASSLAASGVYNEQFF; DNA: TGTGCCAGCAGCTTAGCCGCTAGCGGGGTTTACAATGAGCAGTTCTTC
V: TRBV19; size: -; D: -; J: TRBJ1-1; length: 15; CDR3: CASREHDPLNTEAFF; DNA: TGTGCCTCTCGGGAACACGACCCACTGAACACTGAAGCTTTCTTT
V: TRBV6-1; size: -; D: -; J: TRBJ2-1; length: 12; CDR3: CASSEGNFGQFF; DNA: TGTGCCAGCAGTGAAGGTAACTTTGGGCAGTTCTTC
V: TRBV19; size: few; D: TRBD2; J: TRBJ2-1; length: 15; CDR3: CASSVSGRAWNEQFF; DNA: TGTGCCAGTAGTGTTAGCGGGAGGGCTTGGAATGAGCAGTTCTTC
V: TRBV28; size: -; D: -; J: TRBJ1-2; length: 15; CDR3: CASSLLYGRDYGYTF; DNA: TGTGCCAGCAGTTTATTATACGGCAGGGACTATGGCTACACCTTC
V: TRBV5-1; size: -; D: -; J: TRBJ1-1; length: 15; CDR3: CASTPRTRRDTEAFF; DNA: TGCGCCAGCACCCCTAGAACCCGTCGGGACACTGAAGCTTTCTTT
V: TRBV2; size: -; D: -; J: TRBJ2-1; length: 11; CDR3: CASLAVNEQFF; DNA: TGTGCCAGCCTGGCGGTGAATGAGCAGTTCTTC
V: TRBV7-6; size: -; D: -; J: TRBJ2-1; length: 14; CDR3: CASSGGTRYNEQFF; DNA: TGTGCCAGCAGCGGCGGGACTCGGTACAATGAGCAGTTCTTC
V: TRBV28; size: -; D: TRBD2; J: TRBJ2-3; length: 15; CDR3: CASSSAGANTDTQYF; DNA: TGTGCCAGCAGCTCAGCGGGAGCAAACACAGATACGCAGTATTTT
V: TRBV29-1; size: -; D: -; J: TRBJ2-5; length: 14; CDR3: CSINPNRVEETQYF; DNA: TGCAGCATAAACCCAAACAGGGTAGAAGAGACCCAGTACTTC
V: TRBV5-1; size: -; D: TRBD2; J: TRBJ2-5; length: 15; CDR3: CASSLSGKRSETQYF; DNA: TGCGCCAGCAGCCTGAGCGGGAAGCGGAGCGAGACCCAGTACTTC
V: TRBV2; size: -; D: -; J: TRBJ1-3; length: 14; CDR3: CASNLQGPGNTIYF; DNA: TGTGCCAGCAACCTTCAGGGCCCTGGAAACACCATATATTTT
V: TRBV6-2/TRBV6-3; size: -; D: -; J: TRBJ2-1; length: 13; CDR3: CASSYRTASGQFF; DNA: TGTGCCAGCAGTTATAGGACTGCGTCGGGGCAGTTCTTC
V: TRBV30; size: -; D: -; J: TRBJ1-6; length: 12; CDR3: CAWRLYNSPLHF; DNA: TGTGCCTGGAGACTATATAATTCACCCCTCCACTTT
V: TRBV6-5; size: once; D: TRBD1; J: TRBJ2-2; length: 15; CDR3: CASRGTASNTGELFF; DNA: TGTGCCAGCAGGGGGACAGCTTCGAACACCGGGGAGCTGTTTTTT
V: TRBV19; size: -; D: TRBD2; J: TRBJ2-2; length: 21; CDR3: CASSTFPGGKILGTYTGELFF; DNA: TGTGCCAGTAGTACCTTCCCGGGAGGCAAAATATTGGGTACCTACACCGGGGAGCTGTTTTTT
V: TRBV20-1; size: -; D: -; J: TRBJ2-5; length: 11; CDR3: CSALAIETQYF; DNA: TGCAGTGCTCTAGCGATAGAGACCCAGTACTTC